These T cell receptor beta chains were read from a single sample in a study of CD8+CD57+ T cells in acquired aplastic anemia. TCRdb re-analysed the reads in MiXCR, keeping a single row per CDR3 protein. In the table there are 80,000 or so distinct CDR3 sequences, about half of which are singletons. Sequenced sample: sorted CD4+, CD8+, or CD8+CD57+ T cells (not recorded which) from PBMCs. These receptors came from a human donor in good health, serving as a control. Each CDR3 is given with its conserved first and last residue. Each record gives: clone size, J gene, CDR3 length, V gene, D gene, CDR3 DNA, CDR3 protein. D genes are given only for firm matches. Clone size is given for some rows only: seen once, a few or many times, or a class if the clone is expanded.

many TRBJ2-7 13 TRBV19 TRBD2 TGTGCCTCCGGACTAGCTCTAGGGTACGAGCAGTACTTC CASGLALGYEQYF
once TRBJ2-1 16 TRBV24-1 TRBD2 TGTGCCACCAGTGACCTAGCAGGGACTAGCCCCCATGAGCAGTTCTTC CATSDLAGTSPHEQFF
many TRBJ2-5 14 TRBV20-1 NA TGCAGTGCCCGACATCGGGACCACCAAGAGACCCAGTACTTC CSARHRDHQETQYF
many TRBJ1-1 13 TRBV9 NA TGTGCCAGCAGCGGGATAACAGGGCCAGAAGCTTTCTTT CASSGITGPEAFF
many TRBJ1-6 13 TRBV20-1 NA TGCAGTGCTAGAGTGACGGAGAATTCACCCCTCCACTTT CSARVTENSPLHF
few TRBJ2-3 18 TRBV25-1 TRBD2 TGTGCCAGCAGTGCCCTAGCGGAACTGGGGATGGGCACAGATACGCAGTATTTT CASSALAELGMGTDTQYF
NA TRBJ2-7 15 TRBV27 NA TGTGCCAGCAGTTTATCGACGGGGGGCAGCTACGAGCAGTACTTC CASSLSTGGSYEQYF
NA TRBJ2-1 15 TRBV6-5 NA TGTGCCAGCAGTTACACGGCAGGGGGGGGGTATGAGCAGTTCTTC CASSYTAGGGYEQFF
many TRBJ1-2 14 TRBV13 NA TGTGCCAGCAGCTCCCGGGGGCCATTCTATGGCTACACCTTC CASSSRGPFYGYTF
many TRBJ1-1 14 TRBV7-9 NA TGTGCCAGCAGCTTACCGGGAGGGGGCACTGAAGCTTTCTTT CASSLPGGGTEAFF
few TRBJ1-2 13 TRBV25-1 NA TGTGCCAGCAGTGACCCCCGGAGGAATGGCTACACCTTC CASSDPRRNGYTF
few TRBJ2-1 15 TRBV6-5 NA TGTGCCAGCAGACCAATAGCGGTAGGGGACAATGAGCAGTTCTTC CASRPIAVGDNEQFF
NA TRBJ2-7 14 TRBV25-1 NA TGTGCCAGCAGTGACAGGGCAGGGGCGGGAGAGCAGTACTTC CASSDRAGAGEQYF
NA TRBJ2-7 15 TRBV7-6 TRBD2 TGTGCCAGCAGCGAAGGACTAGCTGTTTTCCACGAGCAGTACTTC CASSEGLAVFHEQYF
few TRBJ1-1 14 TRBV15 TRBD1 TGTGCCACCAGCAAGACAGGGGTTGGCACTGAAGCTTTCTTT CATSKTGVGTEAFF
NA TRBJ2-5 18 TRBV2 TRBD2 TGTGCCAGCAGTGAAGGGACTAGCGGGAGGGGGTACCAAGAGACCCAGTACTTC CASSEGTSGRGYQETQYF
many TRBJ2-3 16 TRBV9 TRBD2 TGTGCCAGCAGCGTAGAAGCGGGGGTTTCCACAGATACGCAGTATTTT CASSVEAGVSTDTQYF
NA TRBJ2-7 12 TRBV20-1 TRBD1 TGCAGTGCTAGTACAGGGGCCTACGAGCAGTACTTC CSASTGAYEQYF
many TRBJ2-7 15 TRBV29-1 TRBD1 TGCAGCGTTGTAGGTAGGGACAGCCGAACGAACGAGCAGTACTTC CSVVGRDSRTNEQYF
NA TRBJ2-3 15 TRBV25-1 NA TGTGCCAGCAGCCCCTTTGGGAGACGCCCAGATACGCAGTATTTT CASSPFGRRPDTQYF
NA TRBJ1-2 14 TRBV25-1 NA TGTGCCAGCAGTGAGAAGGGGGTGGGCTATGGCTACACCTTC CASSEKGVGYGYTF
NA TRBJ2-3 15 TRBV12-3/TRBV12-4 TRBD1 TGTGCCAGCAGCCGTGGGACAGGGACCACAGATACGCAGTATTTT CASSRGTGTTDTQYF
NA TRBJ2-7 14 TRBV10-3 NA TGTGCCAGCAGTATGCAAGGAAGCTCCTACGAGCAGTACTTC CASSMQGSSYEQYF
NA TRBJ2-1 16 TRBV11-1 TRBD1 TGTGCCAGCAGCTCCGACTCTGGGACAGGGATTAATGAGCAGTTCTTC CASSSDSGTGINEQFF
few TRBJ1-5 14 TRBV24-1 NA TGTGCCACCAGTGGCAGTTATAGCAATCAGCCCCAGCATTTT CATSGSYSNQPQHF
NA TRBJ2-1 15 TRBV24-1 TRBD1 TGTGCCAGCTCACCCCGGGACAGGGCTTACAATGAGCAGTTCTTC CASSPRDRAYNEQFF
many TRBJ2-5 16 TRBV2 NA TGTGCCAGCACCGTCAGGACTCGGGACTTCCAAGAGACCCAGTACTTC CASTVRTRDFQETQYF